Described below is a single T cell receptor (beta chain) sequence and its context. Ten or more counts support this clonotype. No antigen is known for it. No quality values exist for individual bases; no much larger clone is one base distant. CDR3 length: 15 amino acids, cysteine to phenylalanine. Only the CDR3 portion is preserved as DNA: 45 bases, with reading frame beginning at the first base. The junction shows trimming of 6 bases on V and 7 bases on J, and the gene matches do not reach 14 bases of it. CDR1 and CDR2 were assigned from the germline V gene as MDHEN and SYDVKM. Library creation used 5' RACE. Sequenced on a NextSeq 500. In the TCR library protocol, a unique molecular identifier was attached to each TCR cDNA molecule so that PCR and sequencing errors could be corrected. For the original study's pipeline: Decombinator tools were used for TCR identification, UMI-based error correction and CDR3 extraction. TCRs above a frequency of 2 per 1,000, corresponding to the top 1% of the tumor frequency distribution, were defined as expanded. Renyi diversity was calculated using the R vegan package after each repertoire was subsampled 100 times to 5,000 TCRs. CDR3 similarity networks were built from amino acid triplet string-kernel similarity, with CDR3s being connected when pairwise similarity was above 0.82. TCRdb trimmed the raw reads at Q25, called clones with MiXCR and kept productive beta chains. Each entry merges the rows of one CDR3 protein and shows their most common DNA and genes. TCRdb, not the original authors, processed these V and J calls. This sample has some 38,000 distinct CDR3 sequences in its table, and around 3.1% of those were observed once. Together, the top ten hold 36% of the sample.

The data were obtained in a study of spatial heterogeneity in lung cancer (dated by TCRdb to the late 2010s). With regard to the full study: More beta-chain than alpha-chain transcripts were consistently detected, likely reflecting higher beta-chain transcript abundance. In the raw uncorrected reads, each unique combination of TCR and UMI appeared on average more than ten times. In non-small cell lung cancer, the study quantitatively compared TCR alpha and beta repertoires across several tumor regions, matched nontumor lung, and blood. Nonsynonymous mutation counts, determined by whole-exome sequencing of tumor tissue, were related to TCR repertoire features. Both alpha and beta chains were TCR-sequenced in a few hundred tumor regions, approximately 64 matched nontumor lung samples and around 54 PBMC samples obtained at surgery. Beyond this particular receptor, the publication reports: Additional single-cell paired TCR alpha and beta sequencing was considered necessary to confirm, at a functional level, the hypothesis that regional TCRs recognize regional mutations.

The label giving this sample's time point can be read as: sample taken at primary tumor resection. Samples were obtained from around 72 patients with early-stage, untreated non-small cell lung cancer from the lung TRACERx cohort. Whole RNA extracted from tumor and nontumor lung tissue, or from cryopreserved PBMC samples, was used for TCR sequencing without cell sorting. Only patients with enough RNA available from two or more tumor regions were chosen for TCR sequencing. A lung pathologist reviewed the tumor and adjacent nontumor lung specimens before the specimens were selected. The sequence joins TRBV28 to TRBJ2-7; 8 nucleotides in the junction match TRBD1. The starting material was normal lung tissue next to the tumor, obtained at surgery. This TCR came from a male donor with early-stage non-small cell lung cancer. The CDR3 region reads CASSFAGGQGREQYF. The nucleotides are TGTGCCAGCAGCTTTGCTGGAGGACAGGGAAGAGAGCAGTACTTC.